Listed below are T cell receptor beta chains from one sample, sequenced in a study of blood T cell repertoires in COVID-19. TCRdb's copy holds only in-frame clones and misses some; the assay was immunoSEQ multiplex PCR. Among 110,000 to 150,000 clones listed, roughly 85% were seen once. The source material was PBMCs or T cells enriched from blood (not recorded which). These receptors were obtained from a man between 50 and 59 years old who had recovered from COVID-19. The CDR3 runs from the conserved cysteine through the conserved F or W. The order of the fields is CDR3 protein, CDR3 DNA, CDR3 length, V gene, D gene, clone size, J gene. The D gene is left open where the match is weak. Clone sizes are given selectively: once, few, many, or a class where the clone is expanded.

cdr3_aa: CASSLAVIGNTIYF; cdr3_nt: TGTGCCAGCAGCTTAGCAGTTATCGGAAACACCATATATTTT; cdr3_length: 14; v_call: TRBV11-2; d_call: -; clone_size: -; j_call: TRBJ1-3
cdr3_aa: CAARTVDNSPLHF; cdr3_nt: TGTGCCGCAAGGACAGTTGATAATTCACCCCTCCACTTT; cdr3_length: 13; v_call: TRBV10-3; d_call: -; clone_size: -; j_call: TRBJ1-6
cdr3_aa: CASSSLGQGAGAFF; cdr3_nt: TGTGCCAGCAGTTCGCTGGGACAGGGGGCAGGAGCTTTCTTT; cdr3_length: 14; v_call: TRBV6-5; d_call: TRBD1; clone_size: -; j_call: TRBJ1-1
cdr3_aa: CASSLAILAGVDYEQYF; cdr3_nt: TGTGCCAGCAGCTTAGCGATATTAGCGGGAGTAGACTACGAGCAGTACTTC; cdr3_length: 17; v_call: TRBV7-2; d_call: TRBD2; clone_size: -; j_call: TRBJ2-7
cdr3_aa: CASSTPGSGNTIYF; cdr3_nt: TGTGCCAGCAGTACCCCAGGGTCCGGAAACACCATATATTTT; cdr3_length: 14; v_call: TRBV28; d_call: -; clone_size: -; j_call: TRBJ1-3
cdr3_aa: CATSDSGQGGAFF; cdr3_nt: TGTGCCACCAGTGACTCTGGACAGGGGGGAGCTTTCTTT; cdr3_length: 13; v_call: TRBV24-1; d_call: TRBD1; clone_size: -; j_call: TRBJ1-1
cdr3_aa: CASSRGTGGTNEKLFF; cdr3_nt: TGCGCCAGCAGCAGAGGGACAGGGGGTACTAATGAAAAACTGTTTTTT; cdr3_length: 16; v_call: TRBV5-1; d_call: TRBD1; clone_size: once; j_call: TRBJ1-4
cdr3_aa: CASRAGQGTYNEQFF; cdr3_nt: TGTGCCAGCAGGGCGGGACAGGGAACCTACAATGAGCAGTTCTTC; cdr3_length: 15; v_call: TRBV28; d_call: TRBD1; clone_size: -; j_call: TRBJ2-1
cdr3_aa: CASSGSGSFNEQFF; cdr3_nt: TGTGCCAGCAGCGGTAGCGGGAGCTTCAATGAGCAGTTCTTC; cdr3_length: 14; v_call: TRBV7-8; d_call: TRBD2; clone_size: -; j_call: TRBJ2-1
cdr3_aa: CASSQKGTGLATEAFF; cdr3_nt: TGCGCCAGCAGCCAAAAAGGAACAGGGCTGGCCACTGAAGCTTTCTTT; cdr3_length: 16; v_call: TRBV4-3; d_call: -; clone_size: -; j_call: TRBJ1-1
cdr3_aa: CASSATGAYGYTF; cdr3_nt: TGTGCCAGCAGCGCCACAGGGGCCTATGGCTACACCTTC; cdr3_length: 13; v_call: TRBV7-2; d_call: TRBD1; clone_size: -; j_call: TRBJ1-2
cdr3_aa: CASSQGTGTGSTYEQYF; cdr3_nt: TGTGCCAGCAGCCAAGGGACCGGGACAGGCTCAACCTACGAGCAGTACTTC; cdr3_length: 17; v_call: TRBV4-2; d_call: TRBD1; clone_size: -; j_call: TRBJ2-7
cdr3_aa: CASSLIRGWGYTF; cdr3_nt: TGCGCCAGCAGCCTGATCCGGGGTTGGGGCTACACCTTC; cdr3_length: 13; v_call: TRBV4-3; d_call: -; clone_size: -; j_call: TRBJ1-2
cdr3_aa: CASSPGISYEQYF; cdr3_nt: TGTGCCAGCAGTCCAGGGATCTCCTACGAGCAGTACTTC; cdr3_length: 13; v_call: TRBV27; d_call: -; clone_size: -; j_call: TRBJ2-7
cdr3_aa: CASSLVVRTDTQYF; cdr3_nt: TGCGCCAGCAGCTTGGTAGTACGCACAGATACGCAGTATTTT; cdr3_length: 14; v_call: TRBV5-1; d_call: -; clone_size: -; j_call: TRBJ2-3
cdr3_aa: CASSQGFGQGSYEQYF; cdr3_nt: TGCGCCAGCAGCCAGGGATTCGGACAGGGGTCCTACGAGCAGTACTTC; cdr3_length: 16; v_call: TRBV4-3; d_call: TRBD1; clone_size: -; j_call: TRBJ2-7
cdr3_aa: CASKGRDEKLFF; cdr3_nt: TGTGCCAGTAAGGGGAGGGATGAAAAACTGTTTTTT; cdr3_length: 12; v_call: TRBV19; d_call: -; clone_size: -; j_call: TRBJ1-4
cdr3_aa: CASSLLTGSGTEAFF; cdr3_nt: TGTGCCAGCAGCCTCTTGACAGGGTCCGGCACTGAAGCTTTCTTT; cdr3_length: 15; v_call: TRBV3-1/TRBV3-2; d_call: TRBD1; clone_size: -; j_call: TRBJ1-1
cdr3_aa: CASSQEAGGLQPQHF; cdr3_nt: TGTGCCAGCAGCCAAGAGGCGGGGGGCCTTCAGCCCCAGCATTTT; cdr3_length: 15; v_call: TRBV3-1/TRBV3-2; d_call: -; clone_size: -; j_call: TRBJ1-5
cdr3_aa: CASGFGGRGTEAFF; cdr3_nt: TGTGCTAGTGGTTTTGGGGGCCGGGGCACTGAAGCTTTCTTT; cdr3_length: 14; v_call: TRBV12-5; d_call: -; clone_size: -; j_call: TRBJ1-1
cdr3_aa: CASSRGTSGHVTDTQYF; cdr3_nt: TGCGCCAGCAGCCGCGGGACTAGCGGACACGTCACAGATACGCAGTATTTT; cdr3_length: 17; v_call: TRBV4-1; d_call: TRBD2; clone_size: -; j_call: TRBJ2-3
cdr3_aa: CASRGTLGYGYTF; cdr3_nt: TGCGCCAGCAGGGGGACACTAGGCTATGGCTACACCTTC; cdr3_length: 13; v_call: TRBV10-1; d_call: -; clone_size: -; j_call: TRBJ1-2
cdr3_aa: CASSKGGKEAFF; cdr3_nt: TGTGCCAGCAGCAAGGGAGGGAAGGAAGCTTTCTTT; cdr3_length: 12; v_call: TRBV7-3; d_call: -; clone_size: -; j_call: TRBJ1-1
cdr3_aa: CASSPETEKYF; cdr3_nt: TGTGCCAGCTCACCAGAGACAGAGAAGTACTTC; cdr3_length: 11; v_call: TRBV18; d_call: -; clone_size: -; j_call: TRBJ2-7
cdr3_aa: CATSREEVTQPQHF; cdr3_nt: TGTGCCACCAGCAGAGAGGAGGTTACCCAGCCCCAGCATTTT; cdr3_length: 14; v_call: TRBV15; d_call: -; clone_size: -; j_call: TRBJ1-5
cdr3_aa: CASSVTSGAANEQFF; cdr3_nt: TGTGCCAGCAGCGTTACTAGCGGGGCGGCCAATGAGCAGTTCTTC; cdr3_length: 15; v_call: TRBV7-3; d_call: TRBD2; clone_size: -; j_call: TRBJ2-1
cdr3_aa: CASSVPGQGIGELFF; cdr3_nt: TGTGCCAGCAGCGTCCCGGGACAGGGGATCGGGGAGCTGTTTTTT; cdr3_length: 15; v_call: TRBV9; d_call: TRBD1; clone_size: -; j_call: TRBJ2-2
cdr3_aa: CASSQYTGTSVGETQYF; cdr3_nt: TGTGCCAGCAGCCAATACACCGGGACTAGCGTTGGAGAGACCCAGTACTTC; cdr3_length: 17; v_call: TRBV4-2; d_call: TRBD2; clone_size: -; j_call: TRBJ2-5
cdr3_aa: CASSSPGLTSYGYTF; cdr3_nt: TGTGCCAGCAGTTCCCCGGGCCTAACTAGCTATGGCTACACCTTC; cdr3_length: 15; v_call: TRBV28; d_call: -; clone_size: -; j_call: TRBJ1-2
cdr3_aa: CASTPGGGDSYNEQFF; cdr3_nt: TGCGCCAGCACCCCAGGAGGGGGGGATTCCTACAATGAGCAGTTCTTC; cdr3_length: 16; v_call: TRBV5-1; d_call: -; clone_size: -; j_call: TRBJ2-1
cdr3_aa: CASSEEQGISGYTF; cdr3_nt: TGTGCCAGCAGTGAAGAACAGGGTATATCTGGCTACACCTTC; cdr3_length: 14; v_call: TRBV2; d_call: -; clone_size: -; j_call: TRBJ1-2
cdr3_aa: CASSLAGTGFTEAFF; cdr3_nt: TGCGCCAGCAGCTTGGCCGGGACAGGGTTCACTGAAGCTTTCTTT; cdr3_length: 15; v_call: TRBV5-1; d_call: TRBD1; clone_size: -; j_call: TRBJ1-1
cdr3_aa: CASSFRTGSGNTIYF; cdr3_nt: TGTGCCAGCAGTTTCCGGACAGGCTCTGGAAACACCATATATTTT; cdr3_length: 15; v_call: TRBV28; d_call: TRBD1; clone_size: -; j_call: TRBJ1-3
cdr3_aa: CASSYSNQDLDTEAFF; cdr3_nt: TGTGCCAGCAGTTACTCGAACCAGGATTTGGACACTGAAGCTTTCTTT; cdr3_length: 16; v_call: TRBV6-2/TRBV6-3; d_call: -; clone_size: -; j_call: TRBJ1-1
cdr3_aa: CASSVDRGGEKLFF; cdr3_nt: TGTGCCAGCAGCGTCGACAGGGGAGGTGAAAAACTGTTTTTT; cdr3_length: 14; v_call: TRBV7-2; d_call: TRBD1; clone_size: -; j_call: TRBJ1-4